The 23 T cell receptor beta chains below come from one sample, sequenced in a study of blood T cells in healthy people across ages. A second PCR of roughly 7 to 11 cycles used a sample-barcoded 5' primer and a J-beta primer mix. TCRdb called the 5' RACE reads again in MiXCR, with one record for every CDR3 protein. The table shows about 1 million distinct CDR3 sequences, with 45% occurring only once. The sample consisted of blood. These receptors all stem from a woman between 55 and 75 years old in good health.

For the CDR3, the DNA is TGTGCCAGCAGTTGGACTAGCGGGAGGGCCAAATGGTCCTACAATGAGCAGTTCTTC. It specifies CASSWTSGRAKWSYNEQFF. The chain has TRBV7-2 and TRBJ2-1; 15 nucleotides line up with TRBD2. The trim removed 6 bases at V and 1 base at J, leaving 10 bases unmatched. Germline V CDR1 and CDR2: SGHTA, FQGNSA. The CDR3 length is 19 residues.

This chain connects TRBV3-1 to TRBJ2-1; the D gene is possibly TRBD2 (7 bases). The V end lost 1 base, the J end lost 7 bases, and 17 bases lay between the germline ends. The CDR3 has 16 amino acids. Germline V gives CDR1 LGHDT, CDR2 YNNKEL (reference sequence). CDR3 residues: CASSQGRGPLGNEQFF. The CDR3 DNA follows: TGTGCCAGCAGCCAAGGGCGGGGGCCCTTGGGAAATGAGCAGTTCTTC.

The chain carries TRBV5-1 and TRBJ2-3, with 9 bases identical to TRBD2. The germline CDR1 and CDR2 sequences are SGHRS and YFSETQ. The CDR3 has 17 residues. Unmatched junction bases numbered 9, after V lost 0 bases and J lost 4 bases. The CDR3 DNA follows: TGCGCCAGCAGCTTGGAGTTAGCGGGAGCCTATCCAGATACGCAGTATTTT. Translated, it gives CASSLELAGAYPDTQYF.

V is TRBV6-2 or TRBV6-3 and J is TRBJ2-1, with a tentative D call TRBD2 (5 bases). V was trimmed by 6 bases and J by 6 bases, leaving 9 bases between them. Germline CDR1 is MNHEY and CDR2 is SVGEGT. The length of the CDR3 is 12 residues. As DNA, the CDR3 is TGTGCCAGCAGCTCGGACTCCAATGAGCAGTTCTTC. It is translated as CASSSDSNEQFF.

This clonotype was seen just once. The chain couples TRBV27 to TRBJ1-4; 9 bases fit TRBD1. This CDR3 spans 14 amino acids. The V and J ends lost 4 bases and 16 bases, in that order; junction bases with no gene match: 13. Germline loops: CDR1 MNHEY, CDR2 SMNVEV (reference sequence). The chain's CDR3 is CASSSGTGTSVPFF. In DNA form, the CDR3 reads TGTGCCAGCAGTTCCGGGACAGGGACGTCTGTACCGTTTTTT. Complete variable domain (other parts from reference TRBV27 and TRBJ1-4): EAQVTQNPRYLITVTGKKLTVTCSQNMNHEYMSWYRQDPGLGLRQIYYSMNVEVTDKGDVPEGYKVSRKEKRNFPLILESPSPNQTSLYFCASSSGTGTSVPFFGSGTQLSVL.

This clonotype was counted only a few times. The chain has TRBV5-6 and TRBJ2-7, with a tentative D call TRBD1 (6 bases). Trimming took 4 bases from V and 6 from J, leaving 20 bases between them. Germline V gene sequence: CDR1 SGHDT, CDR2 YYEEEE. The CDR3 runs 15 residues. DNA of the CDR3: TGTGCCAGCAGCCCAGACCTTGGACAGTTGAGCGAGCAGTACTTC. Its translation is CASSPDLGQLSEQYF.

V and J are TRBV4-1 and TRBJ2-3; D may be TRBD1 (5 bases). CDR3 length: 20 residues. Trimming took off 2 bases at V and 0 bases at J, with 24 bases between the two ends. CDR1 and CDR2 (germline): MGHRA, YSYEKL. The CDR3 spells CASSQPKGHRARTSTDTQYF. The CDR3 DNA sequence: TGCGCCAGCAGCCAACCCAAGGGGCATCGGGCCCGAACTAGCACAGATACGCAGTATTTT.

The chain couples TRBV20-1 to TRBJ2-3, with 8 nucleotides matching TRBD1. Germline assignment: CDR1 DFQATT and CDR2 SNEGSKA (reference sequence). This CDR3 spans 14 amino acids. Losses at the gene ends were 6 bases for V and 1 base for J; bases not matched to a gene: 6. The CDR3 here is CSALGQVRTDTQYF. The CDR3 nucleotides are TGCAGTGCCCTGGGACAGGTTCGCACAGATACGCAGTATTTT.

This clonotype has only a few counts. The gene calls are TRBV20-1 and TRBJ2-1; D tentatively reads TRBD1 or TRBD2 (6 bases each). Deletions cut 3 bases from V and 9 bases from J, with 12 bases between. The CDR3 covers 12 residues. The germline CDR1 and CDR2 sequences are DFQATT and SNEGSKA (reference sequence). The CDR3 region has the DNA TGCAGTGCTAGCAGGGGAGGTGGTGAGCAGTTCTTC. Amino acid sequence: CSASRGGGEQFF.

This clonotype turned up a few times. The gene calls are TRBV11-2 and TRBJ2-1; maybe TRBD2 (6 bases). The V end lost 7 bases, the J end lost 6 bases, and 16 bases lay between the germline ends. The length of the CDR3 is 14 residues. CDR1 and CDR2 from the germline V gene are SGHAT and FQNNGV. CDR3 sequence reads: CASTQREATNEQFF. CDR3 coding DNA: TGTGCCAGCACCCAGAGGGAGGCCACCAATGAGCAGTTCTTC.

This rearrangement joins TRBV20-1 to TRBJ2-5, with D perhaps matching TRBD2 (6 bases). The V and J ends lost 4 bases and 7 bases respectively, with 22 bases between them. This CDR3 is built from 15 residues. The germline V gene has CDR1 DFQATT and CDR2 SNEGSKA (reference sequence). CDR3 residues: CSATQPGTASRTQYF. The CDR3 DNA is TGCAGTGCTACACAACCAGGGACTGCAAGTAGGACCCAGTACTTC.

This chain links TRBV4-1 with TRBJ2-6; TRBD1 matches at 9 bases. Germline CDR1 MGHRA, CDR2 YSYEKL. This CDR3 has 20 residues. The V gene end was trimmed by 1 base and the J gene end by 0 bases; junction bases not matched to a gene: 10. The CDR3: CASSQGTGGGPGSGANVLTF. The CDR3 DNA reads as TGCGCCAGCAGCCAAGGAACAGGGGGCGGCCCTGGCTCTGGGGCCAACGTCCTGACTTTC.

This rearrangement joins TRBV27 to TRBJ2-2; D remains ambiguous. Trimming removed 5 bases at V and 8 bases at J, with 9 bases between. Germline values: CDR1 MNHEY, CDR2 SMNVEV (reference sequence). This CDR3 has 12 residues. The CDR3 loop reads CASSPTLGELFF. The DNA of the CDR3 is TGTGCCAGCAGTCCCACCTTGGGGGAGCTGTTTTTT.

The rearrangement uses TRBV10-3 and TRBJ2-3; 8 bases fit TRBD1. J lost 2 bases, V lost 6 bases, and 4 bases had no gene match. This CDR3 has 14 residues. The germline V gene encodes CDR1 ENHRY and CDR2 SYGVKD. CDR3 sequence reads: CAISRTGITDTQYF. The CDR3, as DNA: TGTGCCATCAGCCGGACAGGGATCACAGATACGCAGTATTTT.

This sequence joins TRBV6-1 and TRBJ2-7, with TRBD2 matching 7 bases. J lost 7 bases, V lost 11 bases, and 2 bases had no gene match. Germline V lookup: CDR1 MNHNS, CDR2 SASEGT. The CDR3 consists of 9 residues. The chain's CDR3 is CAAGEEQYF. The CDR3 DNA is TGTGCCGCGGGGGAAGAGCAGTACTTC.

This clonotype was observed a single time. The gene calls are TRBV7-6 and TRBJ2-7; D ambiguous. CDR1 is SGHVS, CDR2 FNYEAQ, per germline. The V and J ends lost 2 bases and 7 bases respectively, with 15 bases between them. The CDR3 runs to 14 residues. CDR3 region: CASSLQIRADEQYF. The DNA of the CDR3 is TGTGCCAGCAGCTTACAAATCCGGGCCGATGAGCAGTACTTC.

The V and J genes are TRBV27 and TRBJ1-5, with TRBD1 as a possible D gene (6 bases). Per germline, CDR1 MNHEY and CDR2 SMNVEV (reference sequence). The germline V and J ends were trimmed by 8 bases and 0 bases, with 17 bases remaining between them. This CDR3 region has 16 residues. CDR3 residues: CASRRGGAYSNQPQHF. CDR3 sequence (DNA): TGTGCCAGCCGTCGCGGGGGCGCCTATAGCAATCAGCCCCAGCATTTT.

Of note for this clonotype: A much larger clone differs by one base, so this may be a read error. The CDR3 loop reads CASPSTGAEYGYTF. DNA for the CDR3: TGCGCCAGCCCGTCGACAGGGGCTGAATATGGCTACACCTTC. The gene calls are TRBV5-1 and TRBJ1-2; 8 bases map to TRBD1. This CDR3 has 14 residues. Germline V gene lookup returns CDR1 SGHRS and CDR2 YFSETQ. V trimming: 7 bases; J trimming: 5 bases; junction bases outside the gene matches: 10.

CDR3 DNA: TGCAGTGCTAGGAGGGGGACGTACATTCAGTACTTC. Encoded protein: CSARRGTYIQYF. V and J are TRBV20-1 and TRBJ2-4, with D possibly matching TRBD1 (6 bases). The CDR3 totals 12 residues. The germline V gene encodes CDR1 DFQATT and CDR2 SNEGSKA (reference sequence). V lost 3 bases and J 8 bases, leaving 11 bases between the germline ends.

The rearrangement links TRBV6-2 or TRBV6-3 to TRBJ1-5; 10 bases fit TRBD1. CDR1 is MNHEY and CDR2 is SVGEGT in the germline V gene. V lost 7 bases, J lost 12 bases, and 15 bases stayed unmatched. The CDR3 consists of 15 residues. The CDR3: CASKRQGARYPLQHF. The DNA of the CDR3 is TGTGCCAGCAAAAGACAGGGGGCAAGGTATCCGCTCCAGCATTTT.

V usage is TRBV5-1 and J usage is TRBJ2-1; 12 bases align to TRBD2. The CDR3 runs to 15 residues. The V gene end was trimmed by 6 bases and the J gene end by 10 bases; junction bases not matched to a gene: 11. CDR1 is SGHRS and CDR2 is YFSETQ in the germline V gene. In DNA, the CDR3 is TGCGCCAGCAAGACGACTAGCGGGAGAGGAGGGGAGCAGTTCTTC. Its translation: CASKTTSGRGGEQFF.

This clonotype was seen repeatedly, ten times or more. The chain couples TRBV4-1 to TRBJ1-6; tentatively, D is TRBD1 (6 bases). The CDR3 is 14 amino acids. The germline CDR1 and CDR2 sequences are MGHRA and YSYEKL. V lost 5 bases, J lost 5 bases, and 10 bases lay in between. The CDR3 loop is CASSSGQNNSPLHF. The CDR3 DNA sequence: TGCGCCAGCAGCAGCGGACAGAATAATTCACCCCTCCACTTT.

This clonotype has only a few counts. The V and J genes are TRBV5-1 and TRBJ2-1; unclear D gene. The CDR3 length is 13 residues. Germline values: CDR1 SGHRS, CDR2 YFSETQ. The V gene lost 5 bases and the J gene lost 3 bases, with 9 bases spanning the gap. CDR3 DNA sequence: TGCGCCAGCAGGGGCACAAACTACAATGAGCAGTTCTTC. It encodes CASRGTNYNEQFF.